Below are 17 T cell receptor beta chains sequenced from a single sample in a study of control samples from healthy donors and cancer patients. The repertoire was sequenced with immunoSEQ multiplex PCR; TCRdb's copy has only in-frame clones and lacks some. The table records about 120,000 clones, approximately 91% of them present only once. The sequencing sample was made of blood. These receptor sequences come from a young woman in good health.

This clone showed up just once. This chain joins TRBV5-6 and TRBJ2-7; D tentatively fits TRBD1 or TRBD2 (5 bases each). This CDR3 is built from 13 residues. Germline CDR1 is SGHDT and CDR2 is YYEEEE. The V end lost 0 bases, the J end lost 6 bases, and 10 bases lay between the germline ends. In DNA form, the CDR3 reads TGTGCCAGCAGCTTGGGGGGGTCAGCCGAGCAGTACTTC. Translation: CASSLGGSAEQYF.

Notes on this clone: One junction end disagrees with the germline gene, perhaps due to a read error. V is TRBV6-2 or TRBV6-3 and J is TRBJ2-1, with D tentatively TRBD2 (6 bases). This CDR3 is 16 amino acids long. The V gene's germline CDR1 is MNHEY and CDR2 SVGEGT. CDR3 nucleotides: TGTGCCGGCAGTTACTCGACTAGACTACGTCGGAATGAGCAGTTCTTC. Amino acids: CAGSYSTRLRRNEQFF.

The genes are TRBV4-3 and TRBJ2-5, with D possibly matching TRBD1 (6 bases). CDR1 and CDR2 from the germline V gene are LGHNA and YSLEER. V was shortened by 3 bases and J by 4 bases, with 15 bases between the two germline ends. The CDR3 contains 15 residues. The CDR3 region is CASSHTSGVGETQYF. CDR3 sequence (DNA): TGCGCCAGCAGCCACACGTCAGGGGTGGGAGAGACCCAGTACTTC.

The chain links TRBV7-3 to TRBJ2-1; D is possibly TRBD2 (6 bases). Trimming removed 5 bases at V and 9 bases at J, with 11 bases between. CDR1 and CDR2 (germline): SGHTA, FQGTGA. The CDR3 is made up of 12 amino acids. CDR3 sequence reads: CASSPLGGEQFF. Here the CDR3 DNA reads TGTGCCAGCAGCCCTCTCGGGGGTGAGCAGTTCTTC.

The V and J genes are TRBV2 and TRBJ2-2, with 9 bases that match TRBD2. V lost 5 bases, J lost 2 bases, and 3 bases stayed unmatched. Germline CDR1 is SNHLY and CDR2 is FYNNEI. CDR3 length equals 15 residues. The CDR3 protein is CASSPGTSNTGELFF. Written as DNA, the CDR3 is TGTGCCAGCAGTCCCGGGACTAGCAACACCGGGGAGCTGTTTTTT.

The gene calls are TRBV15 and TRBJ2-7, with TRBD1 matching 7 bases. Germline CDR1 and CDR2: LNHNV and YYDKDF (reference sequence). This CDR3 spans 15 amino acids. J gave up 0 bases and V 1 base, and 3 bases lay outside the gene matches. The CDR3, as DNA: TGTGCCACCAGCAGAGGGAGGACAGGCTCCTACGAGCAGTACTTC. Translated: CATSRGRTGSYEQYF.

This rearrangement joins TRBV28 to TRBJ1-1; 7 bases match TRBD1. The CDR3 is 12 amino acids. The junction had 3 bases not matched to a gene; V was cut back by 10 bases and J by 1 base. CDR1 and CDR2 (germline): MDHEN, SYDVKM. In DNA, the CDR3 is TGTGCCACCGGGACAGCGAACACTGAAGCTTTCTTT. As protein: CATGTANTEAFF.

The chain uses TRBV3-1 (or the pseudogene TRBV3-2) and TRBJ2-7; perhaps TRBD2 as D (5 bases). Trimming took off 2 bases at V and 6 bases at J, with 11 bases between the two ends. This CDR3 region has 13 residues. CDR1 is LGHDT, CDR2 YNNKEL, per germline (reference sequence). CDR3 in amino acids: CASSQREGLEQYF. DNA of the CDR3: TGTGCCAGCAGCCAACGGGAAGGACTCGAGCAGTACTTC.

The chain uses TRBV4-3 and TRBJ2-7; TRBD1 is a possible D gene (6 bases). Trimming took 4 bases from V and 2 from J, leaving 12 bases between them. Germline V CDR1 and CDR2: LGHNA, YSLEER. The CDR3 has 14 amino acids. The CDR3 protein is CASSPSRGPYEQYF. In DNA form, the CDR3 reads TGCGCCAGCAGCCCGTCCAGGGGCCCCTACGAGCAGTACTTC.

The CDR3, as DNA: TGTGCCAGCAAGGCCTATGGGACGCAAGAGACCCAGTACTTC. Residues: CASKAYGTQETQYF. This chain uses TRBV7-2 with TRBJ2-5, with D possibly called TRBD1 or TRBD2 (5 bases each). Trimming removed 7 bases from V and 2 bases from J, with 14 bases in between. Per germline, CDR1 SGHTA and CDR2 FQGNSA. The CDR3 sequence is 14 residues long.

V gene TRBV20-1 combines with J gene TRBJ1-4; 9 bases agree with TRBD1. J lost 5 bases, V lost 3 bases, and 4 bases had no gene match. This CDR3 region has 14 residues. CDR1 DFQATT and CDR2 SNEGSKA come from the germline V gene (reference sequence). In nucleotides, the CDR3 is TGCAGTGCTAGTGCCGGGACAGGGAATGAAAAACTGTTTTTT. It translates to CSASAGTGNEKLFF.

V gene TRBV19 combines with J gene TRBJ1-1; D unresolved. CDR1 and CDR2 from the germline V gene are LNHDA and SQIVND (reference sequence). V was clipped by 8 bases and J by 2 bases, with 9 bases between them. This CDR3 contains 12 residues. Written as DNA, the CDR3 is TGTGCCAGTTCGGGAAGTAACACTGAAGCTTTCTTT. Its protein product is CASSGSNTEAFF.

This clone rates as medium-sized. This chain connects TRBV6-5 to TRBJ1-1; TRBD1 agrees at 7 bases. The germline CDR1 and CDR2 sequences are MNHEY and SVGAGI. V dropped 7 bases and J dropped 4; count of bases not matched to a gene: 6. This CDR3 comprises 13 residues. The CDR3 reads CASNQQGTTEAFF. DNA of the CDR3: TGTGCCAGCAACCAACAGGGGACCACTGAAGCTTTCTTT.

The chain recombines TRBV7-9 with TRBJ1-2; 7 bases line up with TRBD1. Germline CDR1 and CDR2: SEHNR and FQNEAQ (reference sequence). J was trimmed by 0 bases and V by 6 bases; bases with no gene match: 4. The CDR3 consists of 14 residues. The CDR3 region has the DNA TGTGCCAGCAGGATTAGGGGGCCTAACTATGGCTACACCTTC. It is translated as CASRIRGPNYGYTF.

This clone has more than one count but fewer than ten. The chain recombines TRBV7-2 with TRBJ2-2; D is unclear. CDR3 length: 15 amino acids. CDR1 is SGHTA and CDR2 is FQGNSA in the germline V gene. V lost 4 bases to trimming and J lost 5 bases, with 14 bases between them. The CDR3 bases are TGTGCCAGCAGCTCCAACCTAGGGCTAACCGGGGAGCTGTTTTTT. This gives the protein CASSSNLGLTGELFF.

The chain links TRBV4-1 to TRBJ1-3; D is ambiguous. The germline V and J ends were trimmed by 2 bases and 0 bases, with 8 bases remaining between them. The CDR3 length is 15 residues. The germline CDR1 and CDR2 sequences are MGHRA and YSYEKL. The CDR3 DNA sequence: TGCGCCAGCAGCCAAAGACACCTCTCTGGAAACACCATATATTTT. Protein sequence: CASSQRHLSGNTIYF.

J is TRBJ1-1 and V is TRBV9; D is unresolved. Per the germline V gene, CDR1 is SGDLS and CDR2 is YYNGEE. The V gene lost 3 bases and the J gene lost 1 base, with 13 bases spanning the gap. The CDR3 consists of 15 residues. CDR3 amino acids: CASSDPPEGNTEAFF. CDR3 coding DNA: TGTGCCAGCAGCGACCCCCCAGAAGGGAACACTGAAGCTTTCTTT.